A selection of T cell receptor beta chains follows, all from one sample in a study of graft-versus-host responses after intestinal transplantation. The protocol was immunoSEQ multiplex PCR, while the TCRdb copy is restricted to in-frame clones and leaves out a portion. The sample records about 9,800 clones, 91% being singletons. The sequences come from PBMCs, collected approximately 46 days after intestinal transplant. The receptors stem from a human patient who received an intestinal transplant, so some T cells may come from the graft donor. CDR3s include the opening cysteine and the closing phenylalanine or tryptophan. The D gene is left open where the match is weak. Clone sizes are given selectively: once, few, many, or a class where the clone is expanded.

CDR3 DNA	CDR3 protein	D gene	clone size	V gene	J gene
TGTGCCAGCAGTGACTCGCGGGAGACAGATACGCAGTATTTT	CASSDSRETDTQYF	TRBD2	NA	TRBV6-4	TRBJ2-3
TGTGCCAGCAGACCCCCCCAGCGGGCGACAGATACGCAGTATTTT	CASRPPQRATDTQYF	NA	NA	TRBV6-5	TRBJ2-3
TGCGCCAGCAGCTTGGCCCAGGGGGCGCAAGAGACCCAGTACTTC	CASSLAQGAQETQYF	TRBD1	NA	TRBV5-1	TRBJ2-5
TGTGCTAGTGGTTTGGAGGCTAGCACAGATACGCAGTATTTT	CASGLEASTDTQYF	NA	NA	TRBV12-5	TRBJ2-3
TGTGCCAGCAGTTGGGGGGTAGGTAATTCACCCCTCCACTTT	CASSWGVGNSPLHF	NA	NA	TRBV28	TRBJ1-6
TGTGCCAGTAGTCCCACCGGGACAGGGAGGAACTATGGCTACACCTTC	CASSPTGTGRNYGYTF	TRBD1	NA	TRBV19	TRBJ1-2
TGTGCCAGTAGGAGGGGCGAGTTGTCTAACTATGGCTACACCTTC	CASRRGELSNYGYTF	NA	NA	TRBV19	TRBJ1-2
TGTGCCAGTACCTTCCCACGACTAGCGGGAGGAAGAACAGATACGCAGTATTTT	CASTFPRLAGGRTDTQYF	TRBD2	NA	TRBV7-9	TRBJ2-3
TGTGCCAGCAGCTCAGGGACCGAGCAAGAGACCCAGTACTTC	CASSSGTEQETQYF	NA	NA	TRBV11-2	TRBJ2-5
TGTGCCAGTAGGATGTGCGAGCAGTACTTC	CASRMCEQYF	NA	few	TRBV19	TRBJ2-7
TGTGCCAGCAGCTTAGGGACTAATGAGCAGTTCTTC	CASSLGTNEQFF	NA	NA	TRBV7-9	TRBJ2-1
TGTGCCAGCACCCAAATTCTGAGCGGGAGAGATGATTCCTCCTACGAGCAGTACTTC	CASTQILSGRDDSSYEQYF	TRBD2	NA	TRBV28	TRBJ2-7
TGTGCCTGGAGCGGGGACTCACAAGAGACCCAGTACTTC	CAWSGDSQETQYF	NA	NA	TRBV30	TRBJ2-5
TGTGCCAGCAGCTTAACGATGCCTAGCGGGGAGCAGTTCTTC	CASSLTMPSGEQFF	TRBD2	NA	TRBV7-3	TRBJ2-1
TGTGCCAGCAGCCCGGGACAGGAGAACTCCCCATTATCTTCTGGGGCCAACGTCCTGACTTTC	CASSPGQENSPLSSGANVLTF	TRBD1	once	TRBV2	TRBJ2-6
TGTGCCAGCAGTTTATCCGTCAATCAGCCCCAGCATTTT	CASSLSVNQPQHF	NA	NA	TRBV27	TRBJ1-5
TGTGCCAGCAGCGCCCGACCGACTAGCGGGGGCGGGGAGACCCAGTACTTC	CASSARPTSGGGETQYF	TRBD2	NA	TRBV9	TRBJ2-5
TGTGCCAGCAGCGCAGGTGACAGGGGGCCGTGGTTTGGCTACACCTTC	CASSAGDRGPWFGYTF	TRBD1	NA	TRBV9	TRBJ1-2
TGTGCCATCAGTGATTGGGACGGTTATGGCTACACCTTC	CAISDWDGYGYTF	NA	few	TRBV10-3	TRBJ1-2
TGTGCCAGCAGCTTAGCCAGCGGTCTTTTGGGTAATGAGCAGTTCTTC	CASSLASGLLGNEQFF	NA	NA	TRBV7-9	TRBJ2-1